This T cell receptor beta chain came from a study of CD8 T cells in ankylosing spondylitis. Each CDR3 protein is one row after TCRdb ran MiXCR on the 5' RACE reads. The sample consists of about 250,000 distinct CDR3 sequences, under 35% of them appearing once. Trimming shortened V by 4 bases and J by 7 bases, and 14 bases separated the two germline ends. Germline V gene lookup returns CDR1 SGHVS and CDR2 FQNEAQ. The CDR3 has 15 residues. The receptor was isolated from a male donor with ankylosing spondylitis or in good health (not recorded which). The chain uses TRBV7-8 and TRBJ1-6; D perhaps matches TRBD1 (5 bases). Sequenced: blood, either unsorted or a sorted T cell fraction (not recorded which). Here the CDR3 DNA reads TGTGCCAGCAGCTCCCCCTGGACAAGGAATTCACCCCTCCACTTT. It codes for CASSSPWTRNSPLHF.